The source of this T cell receptor (beta chain) is a study of response to subunit inactivated influenza vaccine. Study-wide findings and caveats: The study's authors posited that every seasonal influenza vaccination enlists few new T cells.

This clonotype has just a few counts. Its antigen is not identified. TCRdb used MiXCR to reprocess the RT-PCR reads, holding one entry per CDR3 protein. This sample has about 650,000 distinct CDR3 sequences, with approximately 14% found just once. The length of the CDR3 is 15 residues. In germline, CDR1 is LGHNA, CDR2 YSLEER. Trimming stripped 0 bases from V and 8 bases from J, with 13 bases between. The sample in question was PBMCs from blood, obtained less than 13 days after vaccination. This chain connects TRBV4-3 to TRBJ1-4; tentatively, D is TRBD1 (6 bases). This clonotype was sampled from a man aged 50-60 years who received an inactivated influenza vaccine. CDR3 nucleotides: TGCGCCAGCAGCCAAGATACAGGGCTAGTAGAAAAACTGTTTTTT. Its protein product is CASSQDTGLVEKLFF.